Presented here are 3 T cell receptor beta chains from one specimen sequenced in a study of long-term antiretroviral therapy in people with HIV. Researchers ran immunoSEQ v3.0 at survey level. Assay used: immunoSEQ multiplex PCR; TCRdb lists only in-frame clones, some missing. The sample records more than 35,000 clones, about 88% being singletons. The sample was unsorted PBMCs, taken just before starting antiretroviral therapy. The receptors here all came from a woman aged 18-29 years with HIV.

The gene calls are TRBV19 and TRBJ1-5; D not resolved. Trimming removed 3 bases at V and 11 bases at J, with 11 bases between. From germline, CDR1 is LNHDA and CDR2 SQIVND (reference sequence). This CDR3 contains 12 residues. The CDR3 is CASSIQPEAQHF. In DNA form, the CDR3 reads TGTGCCAGTAGTATCCAACCGGAGGCCCAGCATTTT. Looking up the rest from reference TRBV19 and TRBJ1-5 gives the full variable domain: DGGITQSPKYLFRKEGQNVTLSCEQNLNHDAMYWYRQDPGQGLRLIYYSQIVNDFQKGDIAEGYSVSREKKESFPLTVTSAQKNPTAFYLCASSIQPEAQHFGDGTRLSIL.

This sequence joins TRBV28 and TRBJ1-1; 7 bases match TRBD1. The CDR3 covers 15 residues. V was clipped by 9 bases and J by 4 bases; unmatched bases: 14. CDR1 is MDHEN and CDR2 is SYDVKM in the germline V gene. CDR3 loop: CASSDPPTGSTEAFF. The CDR3 DNA reads TGTGCCAGTAGTGACCCACCGACAGGGTCCACTGAAGCTTTCTTT.

CDR3 region: CASSLLSLNQPQHF. The CDR3 DNA sequence: TGTGCCAGCAGCTTACTTTCCCTCAATCAGCCCCAGCATTTT. The V call is TRBV5-6, the J call TRBJ1-5; D is ambiguous. Looked up from germline, CDR1 is SGHDT and CDR2 is YYEEEE. Deletions cut 2 bases from V and 3 bases from J, with 9 bases between. The CDR3 consists of 14 residues.